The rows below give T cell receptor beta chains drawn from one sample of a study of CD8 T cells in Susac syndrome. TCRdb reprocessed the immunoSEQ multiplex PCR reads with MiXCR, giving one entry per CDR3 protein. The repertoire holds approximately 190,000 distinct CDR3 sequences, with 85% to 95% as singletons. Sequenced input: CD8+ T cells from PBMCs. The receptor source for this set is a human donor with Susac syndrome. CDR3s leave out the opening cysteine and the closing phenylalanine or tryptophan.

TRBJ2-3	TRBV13	ASSLNAGGSLSATQY
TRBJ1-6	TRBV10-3	AISENDSSYNSPLH
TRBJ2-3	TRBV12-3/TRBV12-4	ASSLFAGPTDTQY
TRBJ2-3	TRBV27	ASSPGQGSTDTQY
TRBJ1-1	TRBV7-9	ASSQRDTEAF
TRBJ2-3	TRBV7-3	ASSPVGVDGTDTQY
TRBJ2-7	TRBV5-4	ASSVTGGSSYEQY
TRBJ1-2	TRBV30	ACQTGGRWYT
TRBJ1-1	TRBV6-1	ASSRQGAGTEAF
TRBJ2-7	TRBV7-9	ASSLGQGAIHEQY